This record looks at one T cell receptor beta chain sequence and its context. Its antigen is undetermined. V was trimmed by 4 bases and J by 3 bases, leaving 9 bases between them. This CDR3 is 13 amino acids long. CDR1 GTSNPN and CDR2 SVGIG come from the germline V gene (reference sequence). Primers: 60 Vbeta forward and 13 Jbeta reverse. Produced via immunoSEQ multiplex PCR; TCRdb's table is partial and in-frame only. The sample has around 200,000 clones; approximately 84% are singletons. The data were taken from a study of cytomegalovirus exposure and HLA in healthy donors. Overall study findings and caveats: Further analysis was carried out later, and it showed several of the most significant clusters appearing linked to common viral pathogens.

The chain is built from TRBV30 and TRBJ2-2, with a weak D call TRBD1 (5 bases). Sequencing was carried out using PBMCs. The TCR was taken from a woman between 40 and 55 years old in good health and CMV-seronegative. The CDR3 nucleotides read TGTGCCTGGACAGAGACAGACACCGGGGAGCTGTTTTTT. Its protein product is CAWTETDTGELFF.